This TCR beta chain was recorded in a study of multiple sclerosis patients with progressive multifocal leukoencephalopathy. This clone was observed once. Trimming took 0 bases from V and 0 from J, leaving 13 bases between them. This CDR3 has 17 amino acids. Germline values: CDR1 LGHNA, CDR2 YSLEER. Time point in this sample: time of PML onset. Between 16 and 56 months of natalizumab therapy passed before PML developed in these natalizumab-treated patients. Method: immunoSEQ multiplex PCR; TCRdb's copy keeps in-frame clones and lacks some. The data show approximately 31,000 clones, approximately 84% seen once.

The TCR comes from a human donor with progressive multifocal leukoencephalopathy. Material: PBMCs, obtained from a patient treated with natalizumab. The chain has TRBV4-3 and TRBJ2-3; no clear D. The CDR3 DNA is TGCGCCAGCAGCCAAGAATCGCATCCAACTAGCACAGATACGCAGTATTTT. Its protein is CASSQESHPTSTDTQYF.